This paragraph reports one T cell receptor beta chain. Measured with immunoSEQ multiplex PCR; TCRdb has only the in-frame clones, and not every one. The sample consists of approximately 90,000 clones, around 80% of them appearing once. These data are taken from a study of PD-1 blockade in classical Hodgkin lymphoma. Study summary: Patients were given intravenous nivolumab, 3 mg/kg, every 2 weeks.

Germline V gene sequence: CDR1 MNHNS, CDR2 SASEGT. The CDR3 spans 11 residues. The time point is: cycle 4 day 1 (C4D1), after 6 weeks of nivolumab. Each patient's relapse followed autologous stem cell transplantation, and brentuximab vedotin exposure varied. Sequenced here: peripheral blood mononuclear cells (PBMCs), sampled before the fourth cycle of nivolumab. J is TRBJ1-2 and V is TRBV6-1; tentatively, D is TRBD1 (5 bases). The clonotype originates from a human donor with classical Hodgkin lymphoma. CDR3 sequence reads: CAAGTPYGYTF. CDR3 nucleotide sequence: TGTGCGGCCGGGACCCCCTATGGCTACACCTTC.